Here is one TCR beta chain with its context. Its antigen is currently unknown. V was pared by 0 bases and J by 2 bases, with 5 bases of the junction left unmatched. Per the germline V gene, CDR1 is MNHEY and CDR2 is SVGAGI. CDR3 length: 16 residues. Assay used: immunoSEQ multiplex PCR; TCRdb lists only in-frame clones, some missing. The sample includes over 150,000 clones, roughly 90% of them seen just once. The data were obtained in a study of T cell responses to AZD1222 COVID-19 vaccine. Overall study findings and caveats: Spike as a whole was targeted by vaccine-associated CD4 TCRs, dominant at 160-218 and 743-854. Donor demographics were predominantly white British with a female majority; clonal diversity may be underestimated. Close to half of all spike-specific TCRs reportedly target regions of the variants that are unmutated.

Second-dose intervals of approximately 4 or approximately 12 weeks were pooled. This TCR was sampled from an adult who received the AZD1222 COVID-19 vaccine. The specimen was peripheral blood, collected 28 days after the second AZD1222 dose. V and J are TRBV6-5 and TRBJ2-7; 9 nucleotides match TRBD1. This CDR3 is CASSYSGTGNTYEQYF. DNA for the CDR3: TGTGCCAGCAGTTACTCCGGGACAGGGAACACCTACGAGCAGTACTTC.